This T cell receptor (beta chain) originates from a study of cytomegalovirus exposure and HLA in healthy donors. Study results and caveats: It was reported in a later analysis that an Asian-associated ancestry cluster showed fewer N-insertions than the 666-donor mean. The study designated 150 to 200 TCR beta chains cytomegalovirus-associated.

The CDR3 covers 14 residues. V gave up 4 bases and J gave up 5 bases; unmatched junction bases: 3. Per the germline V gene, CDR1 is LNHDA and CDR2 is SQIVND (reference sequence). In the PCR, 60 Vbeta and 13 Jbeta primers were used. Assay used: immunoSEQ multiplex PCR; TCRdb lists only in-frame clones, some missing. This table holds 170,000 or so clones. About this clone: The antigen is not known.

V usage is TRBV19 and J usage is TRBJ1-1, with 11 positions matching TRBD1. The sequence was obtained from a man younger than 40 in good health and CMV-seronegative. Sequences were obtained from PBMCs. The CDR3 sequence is CASSKDRGRTEAFF. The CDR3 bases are TGTGCCAGTAGTAAGGACAGGGGGCGGACTGAAGCTTTCTTT. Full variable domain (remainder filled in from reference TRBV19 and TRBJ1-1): DGGITQSPKYLFRKEGQNVTLSCEQNLNHDAMYWYRQDPGQGLRLIYYSQIVNDFQKGDIAEGYSVSREKKESFPLTVTSAQKNPTAFYLCASSKDRGRTEAFFGQGTRLTVV.